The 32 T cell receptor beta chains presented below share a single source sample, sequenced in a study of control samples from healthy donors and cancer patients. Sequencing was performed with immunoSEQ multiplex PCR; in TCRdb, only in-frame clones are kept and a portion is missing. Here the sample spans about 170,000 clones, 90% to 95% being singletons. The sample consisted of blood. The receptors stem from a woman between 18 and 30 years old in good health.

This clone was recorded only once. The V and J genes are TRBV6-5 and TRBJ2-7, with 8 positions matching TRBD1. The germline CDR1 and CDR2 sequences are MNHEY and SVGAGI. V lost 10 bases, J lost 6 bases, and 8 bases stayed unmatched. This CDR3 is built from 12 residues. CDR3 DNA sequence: TGTGCCACCACGGAGGACAGGGCCGAGCAGTACTTC. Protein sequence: CATTEDRAEQYF.

This CDR3 reads CSARDRGTEAFF. The CDR3 bases are TGCAGCGCCCGGGACAGGGGCACTGAAGCTTTCTTT. The J gene is TRBJ1-1, the V gene TRBV29-1; 10 nucleotides agree with TRBD1. CDR1 and CDR2 (germline): SQVTM, ANQGSEA. V was pared by 7 bases and J by 4 bases, with 3 bases of the junction left unmatched. The CDR3 consists of 12 residues. Full variable domain (missing parts from reference TRBV29-1 and TRBJ1-1): SAVISQKPSRDICQRGTSLTIQCQVDSQVTMMFWYRQQPGQSLTLIATANQGSEATYESGFVIDKFPISRPNLTFSTLTVSNMSPEDSSIYLCSARDRGTEAFFGQGTRLTVV.

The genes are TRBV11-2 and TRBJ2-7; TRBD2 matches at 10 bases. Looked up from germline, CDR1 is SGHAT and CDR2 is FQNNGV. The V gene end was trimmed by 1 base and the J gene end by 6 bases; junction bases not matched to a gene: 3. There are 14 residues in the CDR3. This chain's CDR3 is CASSLGLAGVEQYF. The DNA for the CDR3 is TGTGCCAGCAGCTTAGGTCTAGCGGGAGTCGAGCAGTACTTC.

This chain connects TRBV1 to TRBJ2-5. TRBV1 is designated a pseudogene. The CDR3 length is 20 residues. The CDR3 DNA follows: TGCACCAGCAGCCATTTAACGCCCGGTCACCGGCATAACTACCAAGAGACCCAGTACTTC. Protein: CTSSHLTPGHRHNYQETQYF.

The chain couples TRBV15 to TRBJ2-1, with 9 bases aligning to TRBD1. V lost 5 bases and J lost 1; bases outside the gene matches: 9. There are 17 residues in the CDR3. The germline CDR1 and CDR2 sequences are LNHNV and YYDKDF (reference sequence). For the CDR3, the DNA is TGTGCCACCAGCGTAGGAACGGGACAGGGATCCTACAATGAGCAGTTCTTC. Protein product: CATSVGTGQGSYNEQFF.

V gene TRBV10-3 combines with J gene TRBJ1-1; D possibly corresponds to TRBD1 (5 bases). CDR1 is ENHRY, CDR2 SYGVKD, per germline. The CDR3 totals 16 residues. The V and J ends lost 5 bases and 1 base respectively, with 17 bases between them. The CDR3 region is CAISPRGIQGNTEAFF. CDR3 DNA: TGTGCCATCAGTCCGCGGGGAATTCAGGGGAACACTGAAGCTTTCTTT.

CDR3 nucleotide sequence: TGTGCCAGCAGCCTCTTGGGCGGTAGTAGTAATCAGCCCCAGCATTTT. This codes for CASSLLGGSSNQPQHF. V is TRBV7-2 and J is TRBJ1-5, with D hard to call. This CDR3 is built from 16 residues. CDR1 and CDR2 from the germline V gene are SGHTA and FQGNSA. V was cut by 5 bases and J by 4 bases, with 18 bases left in between.

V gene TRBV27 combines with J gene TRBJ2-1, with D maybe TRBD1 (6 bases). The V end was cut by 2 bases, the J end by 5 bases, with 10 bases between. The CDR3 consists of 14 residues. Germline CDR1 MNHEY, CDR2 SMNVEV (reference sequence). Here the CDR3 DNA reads TGTGCCAGCAGTTTAGCCTGGACAGACAATGAGCAGTTCTTC. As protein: CASSLAWTDNEQFF.

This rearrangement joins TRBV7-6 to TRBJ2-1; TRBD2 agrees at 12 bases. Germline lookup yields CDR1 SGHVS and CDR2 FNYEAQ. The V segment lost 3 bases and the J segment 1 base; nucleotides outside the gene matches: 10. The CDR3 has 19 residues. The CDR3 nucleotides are TGTGCCAGCAGCTTCGTGAGGACGGGACTAGCGGGTTCCTACAATGAGCAGTTCTTC. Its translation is CASSFVRTGLAGSYNEQFF.

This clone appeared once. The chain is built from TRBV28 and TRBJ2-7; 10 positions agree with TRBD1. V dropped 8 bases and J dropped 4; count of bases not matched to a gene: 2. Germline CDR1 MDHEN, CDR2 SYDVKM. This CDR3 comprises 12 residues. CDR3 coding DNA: TGTGCCAGCCTGGGACAGGGGTACGAGCAGTACTTC. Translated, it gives CASLGQGYEQYF. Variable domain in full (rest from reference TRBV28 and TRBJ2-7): DVKVTQSSRYLVKRTGEKVFLECVQDMDHENMFWYRQDPGLGLRLIYFSYDVKMKEKGDIPEGYSVSREKKERFSLILESASTNQTSMYLCASLGQGYEQYFGPGTRLTVT.

The chain's CDR3 is CASGPKYNEQFF. As DNA, the CDR3 is TGTGCTAGTGGTCCTAAGTACAATGAGCAGTTCTTC. V and J are TRBV12-5 and TRBJ2-1; D uncertain. Per the germline V gene, CDR1 is LGHNT and CDR2 is FRNRAP. V dropped 5 bases and J dropped 4 bases, with 6 bases sitting between them. The CDR3 runs 12 residues.

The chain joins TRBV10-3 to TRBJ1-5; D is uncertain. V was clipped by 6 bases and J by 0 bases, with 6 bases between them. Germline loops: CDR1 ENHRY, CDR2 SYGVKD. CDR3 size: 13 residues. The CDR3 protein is CAIRMDSNQPQHF. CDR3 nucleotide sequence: TGTGCCATCAGAATGGATAGCAATCAGCCCCAGCATTTT.

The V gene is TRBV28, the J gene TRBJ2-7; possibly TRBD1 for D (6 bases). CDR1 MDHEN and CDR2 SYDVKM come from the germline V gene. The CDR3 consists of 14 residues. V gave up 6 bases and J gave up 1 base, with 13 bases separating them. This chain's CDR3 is CASRPRTASYEQYF. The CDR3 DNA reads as TGTGCCAGCAGACCGCGGACAGCGTCCTACGAGCAGTACTTC.

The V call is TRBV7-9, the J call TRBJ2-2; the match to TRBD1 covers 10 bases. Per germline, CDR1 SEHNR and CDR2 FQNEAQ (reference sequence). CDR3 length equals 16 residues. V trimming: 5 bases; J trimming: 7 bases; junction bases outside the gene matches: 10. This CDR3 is CASSGTTGGAVGELFF. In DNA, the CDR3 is TGTGCCAGCAGCGGGACGACAGGGGGCGCGGTCGGGGAGCTGTTTTTT.

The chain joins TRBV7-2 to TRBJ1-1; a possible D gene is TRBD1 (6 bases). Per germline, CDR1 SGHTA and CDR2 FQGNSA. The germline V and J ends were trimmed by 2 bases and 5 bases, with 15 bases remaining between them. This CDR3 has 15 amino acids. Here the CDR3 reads CASSLLQGYGTEAFF. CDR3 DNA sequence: TGTGCCAGCAGCTTACTACAGGGCTATGGGACTGAAGCTTTCTTT.

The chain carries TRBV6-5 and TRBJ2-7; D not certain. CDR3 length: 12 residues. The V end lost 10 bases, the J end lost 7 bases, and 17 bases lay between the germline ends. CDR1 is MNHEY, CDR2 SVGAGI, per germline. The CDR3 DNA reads TGTGCCATCCTCCGAAAACCAGGAGAGCAGTACTTC. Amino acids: CAILRKPGEQYF.

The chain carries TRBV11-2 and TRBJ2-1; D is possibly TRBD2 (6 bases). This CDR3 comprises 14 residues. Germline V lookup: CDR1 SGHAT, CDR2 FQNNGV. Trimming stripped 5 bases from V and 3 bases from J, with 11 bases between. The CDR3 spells CASSRGTDYNEQFF. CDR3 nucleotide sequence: TGTGCCAGCAGCCGCGGGACGGACTACAATGAGCAGTTCTTC.

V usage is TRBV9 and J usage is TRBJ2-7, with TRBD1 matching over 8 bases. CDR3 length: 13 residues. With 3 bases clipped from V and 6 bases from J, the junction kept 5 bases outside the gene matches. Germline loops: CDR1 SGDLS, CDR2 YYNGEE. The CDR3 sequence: CASSDRGVSEQYF. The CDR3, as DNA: TGTGCCAGCAGCGACAGGGGGGTAAGCGAGCAGTACTTC.

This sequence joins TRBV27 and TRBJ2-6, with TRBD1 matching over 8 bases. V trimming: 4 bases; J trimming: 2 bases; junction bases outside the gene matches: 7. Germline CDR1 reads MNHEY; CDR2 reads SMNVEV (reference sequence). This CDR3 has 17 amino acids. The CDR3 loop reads CASSSNPTGAGANVLTF. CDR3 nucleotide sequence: TGTGCCAGCAGTTCCAACCCGACAGGGGCTGGGGCCAACGTCCTGACTTTC.

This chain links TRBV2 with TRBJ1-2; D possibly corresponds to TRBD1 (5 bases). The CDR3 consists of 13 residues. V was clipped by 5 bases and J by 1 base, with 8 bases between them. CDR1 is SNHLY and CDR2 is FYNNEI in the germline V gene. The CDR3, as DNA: TGTGCCAGCAGTCTACAGGTTAACTATGGCTACACCTTC. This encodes CASSLQVNYGYTF.

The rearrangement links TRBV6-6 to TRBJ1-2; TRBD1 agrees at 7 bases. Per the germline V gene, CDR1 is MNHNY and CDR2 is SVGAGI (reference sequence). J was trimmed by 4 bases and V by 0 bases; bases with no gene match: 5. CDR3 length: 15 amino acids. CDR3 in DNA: TGTGCCAGCAGTTACTCCGGTGGACAGGCCTATGGCTACACCTTC. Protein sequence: CASSYSGGQAYGYTF.

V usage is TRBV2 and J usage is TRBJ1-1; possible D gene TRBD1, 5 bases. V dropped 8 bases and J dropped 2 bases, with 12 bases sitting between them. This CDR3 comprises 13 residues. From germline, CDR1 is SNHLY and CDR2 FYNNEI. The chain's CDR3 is CASGGDGNTEAFF. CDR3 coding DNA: TGTGCCAGCGGGGGGGACGGCAACACTGAAGCTTTCTTT.

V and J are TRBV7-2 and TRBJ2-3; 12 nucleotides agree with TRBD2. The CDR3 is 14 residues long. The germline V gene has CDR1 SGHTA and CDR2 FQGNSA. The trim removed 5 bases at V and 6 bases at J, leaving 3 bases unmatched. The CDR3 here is CASSLGLAGDTQYF. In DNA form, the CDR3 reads TGTGCCAGCAGCCTCGGACTAGCGGGGGATACGCAGTATTTT.

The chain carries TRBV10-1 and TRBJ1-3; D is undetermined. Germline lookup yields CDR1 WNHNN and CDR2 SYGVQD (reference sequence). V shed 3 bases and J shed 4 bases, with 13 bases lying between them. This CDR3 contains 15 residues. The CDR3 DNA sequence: TGCGCCAGCAGTGATAACTCTCGTCGGGGAAACACCATATATTTT. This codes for CASSDNSRRGNTIYF.

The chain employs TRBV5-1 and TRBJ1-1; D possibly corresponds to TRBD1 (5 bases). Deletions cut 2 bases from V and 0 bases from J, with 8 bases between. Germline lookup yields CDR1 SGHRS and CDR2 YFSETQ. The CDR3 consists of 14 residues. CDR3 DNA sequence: TGCGCCAGCAGCTTTGGGGGGATGAACACTGAAGCTTTCTTT. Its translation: CASSFGGMNTEAFF. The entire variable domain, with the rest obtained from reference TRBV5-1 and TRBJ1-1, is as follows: KAGVTQTPRYLIKTRGQQVTLSCSPISGHRSVSWYQQTPGQGLQFLFEYFSETQRNKGNFPGRFSGRQFSNSRSEMNVSTLELGDSALYLCASSFGGMNTEAFFGQGTRLTVV.

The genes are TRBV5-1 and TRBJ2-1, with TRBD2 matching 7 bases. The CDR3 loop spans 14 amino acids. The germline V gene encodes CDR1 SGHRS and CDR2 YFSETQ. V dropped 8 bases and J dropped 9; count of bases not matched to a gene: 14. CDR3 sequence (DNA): TGCGCCAGTAAGAGTCCAGCGGGACCGCTTGAGCAGTTCTTC. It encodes CASKSPAGPLEQFF.

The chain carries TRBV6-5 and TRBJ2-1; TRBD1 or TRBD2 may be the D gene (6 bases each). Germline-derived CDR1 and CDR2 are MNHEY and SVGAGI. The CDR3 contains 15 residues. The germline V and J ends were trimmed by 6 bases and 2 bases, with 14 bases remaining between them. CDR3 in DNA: TGTGCCAGCAGGCCCCGACGGGGGCCCTACAATGAGCAGTTCTTC. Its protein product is CASRPRRGPYNEQFF.

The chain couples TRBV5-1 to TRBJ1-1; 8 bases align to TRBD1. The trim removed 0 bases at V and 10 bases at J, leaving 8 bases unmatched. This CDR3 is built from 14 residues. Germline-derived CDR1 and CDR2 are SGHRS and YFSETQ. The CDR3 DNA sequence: TGCGCCAGCAGCTTGGGGACAGGGAGCGGCGGAGCTTTCTTT. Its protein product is CASSLGTGSGGAFF. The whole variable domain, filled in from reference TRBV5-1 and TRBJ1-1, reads KAGVTQTPRYLIKTRGQQVTLSCSPISGHRSVSWYQQTPGQGLQFLFEYFSETQRNKGNFPGRFSGRQFSNSRSEMNVSTLELGDSALYLCASSLGTGSGGAFFGQGTRLTVV.

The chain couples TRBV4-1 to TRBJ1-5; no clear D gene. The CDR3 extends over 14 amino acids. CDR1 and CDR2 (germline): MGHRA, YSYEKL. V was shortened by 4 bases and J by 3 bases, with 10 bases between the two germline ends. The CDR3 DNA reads TGCGCCAGCAGCCCTTGGACGGACAATCAGCCCCAGCATTTT. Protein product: CASSPWTDNQPQHF.

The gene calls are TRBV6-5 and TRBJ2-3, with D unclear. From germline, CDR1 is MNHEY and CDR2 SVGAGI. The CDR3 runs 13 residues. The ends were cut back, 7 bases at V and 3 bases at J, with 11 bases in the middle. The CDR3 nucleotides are TGTGCCAGCATGTTCGTGGGGACAGATACGCAGTATTTT. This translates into CASMFVGTDTQYF.

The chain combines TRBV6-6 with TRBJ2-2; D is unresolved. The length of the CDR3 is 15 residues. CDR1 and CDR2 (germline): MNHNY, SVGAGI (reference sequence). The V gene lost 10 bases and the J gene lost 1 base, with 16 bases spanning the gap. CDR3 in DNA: TGTGCCACCCAATATCGGACGGGGAACACCGGGGAGCTGTTTTTT. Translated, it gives CATQYRTGNTGELFF.

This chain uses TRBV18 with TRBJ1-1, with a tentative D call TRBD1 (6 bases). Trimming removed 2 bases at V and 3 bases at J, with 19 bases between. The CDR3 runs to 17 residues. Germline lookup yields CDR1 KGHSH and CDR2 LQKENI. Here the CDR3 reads CASSPGGIERSDTEAFF. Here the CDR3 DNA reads TGTGCCAGCTCACCAGGGGGCATAGAGAGGTCTGACACTGAAGCTTTCTTT.